These 22 T cell receptor beta chains originate from one sample sequenced in a study of cytomegalovirus exposure and HLA in healthy donors. Repertoires were generated with immunoSEQ multiplex PCR, while TCRdb's copy carries only in-frame clones and drops some. The sample has about 120,000 clones; 88% are singletons. Sequenced: PBMCs. These receptors all stem from a woman in her twenties or thirties in good health and CMV-seropositive.

V and J are TRBV7-2 and TRBJ2-3, with D perhaps matching TRBD1 (6 bases). Germline V gene data show CDR1 as SGHTA and CDR2 as FQGNSA. V lost 7 bases to trimming and J lost 8 bases, with 19 bases between them. CDR3 size: 14 residues. CDR3 nucleotides: TGTGCCAGCAACGAAAACACAGGGACGGGTACGCAGTATTTT. Protein sequence: CASNENTGTGTQYF. The variable domain in full, completed from reference TRBV7-2 and TRBJ2-3, reads GAGVSQSPSNKVTEKGKDVELRCDPISGHTALYWYRQSLGQGLEFLIYFQGNSAPDKSGLPSDRFSAERTGGSVSTLTIQRTQQEDSAVYLCASNENTGTGTQYFGPGTRLTVL.

The chain is built from TRBV5-4 and TRBJ2-1; 10 nucleotides line up with TRBD2. This CDR3 spans 16 amino acids. Trimming cost V 0 bases and J 8 bases; bases outside gene matches: 8. Germline values: CDR1 SGHNT, CDR2 YYREEE (reference sequence). The CDR3 sequence: CASSLGAGGPFDEQFF. CDR3 nucleotide sequence: TGTGCCAGCAGCTTGGGAGCGGGGGGGCCCTTCGATGAGCAGTTCTTC.

This rearrangement joins TRBV30 to TRBJ1-6; D possibly corresponds to TRBD1 (5 bases). The germline CDR1 and CDR2 sequences are GTSNPN and SVGIG (reference sequence). The CDR3 has 15 amino acids. V lost 3 bases and J 10 bases, leaving 19 bases between the germline ends. The CDR3 DNA reads TGTGCCTGGAGACTCGGGGGGTCTGGATACTCACCCCTCCACTTT. This encodes CAWRLGGSGYSPLHF.

The chain combines TRBV4-2 with TRBJ1-4; 7 bases map to TRBD1. The CDR3 consists of 15 residues. CDR1 and CDR2 (germline): LGHNA, YNFKEQ. The J segment lost 8 bases and the V segment lost 4 bases, leaving 10 bases of the junction unmatched. The CDR3 DNA is TGTGCCAGCAGCCCCGGGACAGTACCGCGCGAAAAACTGTTTTTT. Protein: CASSPGTVPREKLFF.

The gene calls are TRBV7-6 and TRBJ2-1; 8 positions match TRBD2. Trimming took 1 base from V and 4 from J; bases not matched to a gene: 3. The CDR3 runs 15 residues. Per the germline V gene, CDR1 is SGHVS and CDR2 is FNYEAQ. The CDR3 region has the DNA TGTGCCAGCAGCTTAGAACGGGGGGGGTACAATGAGCAGTTCTTC. It yields the protein CASSLERGGYNEQFF.

This chain joins TRBV9 and TRBJ1-6, with 8 nucleotides matching TRBD1. Germline values: CDR1 SGDLS, CDR2 YYNGEE. This CDR3 is built from 14 residues. Trimming removed 4 bases from V and 8 bases from J; junction bases left unmatched: 5. CDR3 sequence: CASSPGQVHSPLHF. Here the CDR3 DNA reads TGTGCCAGCAGCCCGGGACAGGTCCATTCACCCCTCCACTTT. Looking up the rest from reference TRBV9 and TRBJ1-6 gives the full variable domain: DSGVTQTPKHLITATGQRVTLRCSPRSGDLSVYWYQQSLDQGLQFLIQYYNGEERAKGNILERFSAQQFPDLHSELNLSSLELGDSALYFCASSPGQVHSPLHFGNGTRLTVT.

The CDR3 sequence is CASSPGQGGYGYTF. The CDR3 DNA sequence: TGTGCCAGCAGCCCTGGACAGGGTGGCTATGGCTACACCTTC. V is TRBV5-4 and J is TRBJ1-2, with 8 bases matching TRBD1. The CDR3 is 14 amino acids. J was trimmed by 4 bases and V by 4 bases; bases with no gene match: 6. CDR1 and CDR2 (germline): SGHNT, YYREEE (reference sequence).

The chain links TRBV7-8 to TRBJ2-3, with D tentatively TRBD2 (5 bases). Trimming stripped 1 base from V and 0 bases from J, with 14 bases between. The CDR3 sequence is 17 residues long. The germline gives CDR1 SGHVS, CDR2 FQNEAQ. CDR3 coding DNA: TGTGCCAGCAGCTTAGTTTCGGGGTCCTCTAGCACAGATACGCAGTATTTT. Its translation is CASSLVSGSSSTDTQYF.

The chain links TRBV6-1 to TRBJ1-6, with D possibly matching TRBD1 (6 bases). Germline-derived CDR1 and CDR2 are MNHNS and SASEGT. This CDR3 has 15 amino acids. Trimming removed 8 bases at V and 4 bases at J, with 15 bases between. The chain's CDR3 is CASYSRQGYNSPLHF. CDR3 in DNA: TGTGCCAGCTATTCTAGGCAGGGGTATAATTCACCCCTCCACTTT.

This chain links TRBV9 with TRBJ1-2; no definite D call. This CDR3 has 14 amino acids. The V end was cut by 0 bases, the J end by 3 bases, with 9 bases between. Germline V lookup: CDR1 SGDLS, CDR2 YYNGEE. The CDR3 DNA sequence: TGTGCCAGCAGCGTAGACGAGGTGGACTATGGCTACACCTTC. It translates to CASSVDEVDYGYTF.

The chain joins TRBV19 to TRBJ1-1; TRBD1 is a possible D gene (5 bases). Trimming took off 5 bases at V and 7 bases at J, with 20 bases between the two ends. Germline V gene sequence: CDR1 LNHDA, CDR2 SQIVND (reference sequence). This CDR3 contains 15 residues. CDR3 DNA sequence: TGTGCCAGTAGTGGATTCAGATCACAGGCGCTTGAAGCTTTCTTT. It yields the protein CASSGFRSQALEAFF.

V gene TRBV5-1 combines with J gene TRBJ1-4; 7 bases are a match to TRBD1. This CDR3 contains 16 residues. Germline V CDR1 and CDR2: SGHRS, YFSETQ. Germline trimming cut 4 bases from V and 2 bases from J; bases unmatched to any gene: 8. CDR3 sequence: CASSLSTGRTNEKLFF. The CDR3, as DNA: TGCGCCAGCAGCCTCTCGACAGGGCGGACTAATGAAAAACTGTTTTTT.

The chain has TRBV9 and TRBJ2-2; D uncertain. The ends were cut back, 3 bases at V and 2 bases at J, with 5 bases in the middle. This CDR3 is built from 13 residues. Germline V gene sequence: CDR1 SGDLS, CDR2 YYNGEE. The CDR3 is CASSGTNTGELFF. CDR3 nucleotide sequence: TGTGCCAGCAGCGGAACTAACACCGGGGAGCTGTTTTTT.

This chain connects TRBV2 to TRBJ1-2; 10 bases are shared with TRBD1. CDR3 length: 13 residues. V gave up 8 bases and J gave up 4 bases; unmatched junction bases: 4. The germline CDR1 and CDR2 sequences are SNHLY and FYNNEI. Here the CDR3 reads CASRDRGSYGYTF. CDR3 nucleotide sequence: TGTGCCAGCCGGGACAGGGGATCCTATGGCTACACCTTC.

The chain couples TRBV7-6 to TRBJ2-7; 7 bases match TRBD2. CDR1 and CDR2 from the germline V gene are SGHVS and FNYEAQ. The CDR3 covers 15 residues. J gave up 2 bases and V 4 bases, and 8 bases lay outside the gene matches. For the CDR3, the DNA is TGTGCCAGCAGCTACGCCGCGGGGACTACCTACGAGCAGTACTTC. It translates to CASSYAAGTTYEQYF.

This chain links TRBV7-6 with TRBJ1-5; D not resolved. The V end was cut by 1 base, the J end by 3 bases, with 4 bases between. This CDR3 is built from 13 residues. Germline assignment: CDR1 SGHVS and CDR2 FNYEAQ. Written as DNA, the CDR3 is TGTGCCAGCAGCTTAGTGGCCAATCAGCCCCAGCATTTT. It is translated as CASSLVANQPQHF.

This chain joins TRBV20-1 and TRBJ1-1; a possible D gene is TRBD1 (6 bases). The CDR3 has 11 amino acids. Trimming cost V 3 bases and J 10 bases, with 12 bases left between them. Looked up from germline, CDR1 is DFQATT and CDR2 is SNEGSKA (reference sequence). The CDR3: CSASRGSVAFF. DNA for the CDR3: TGCAGTGCTAGTAGGGGGTCGGTAGCTTTCTTT.

The chain combines TRBV29-1 with TRBJ1-1, with TRBD1 as a possible D gene (6 bases). The germline gives CDR1 SQVTM, CDR2 ANQGSEA. The V end lost 3 bases, the J end lost 3 bases, and 11 bases lay between the germline ends. The CDR3 length is 13 residues. CDR3 bases: TGCAGCGTTGAGCAGGGGAGATACACTGAAGCTTTCTTT. Translating it yields CSVEQGRYTEAFF. The full variable domain, completed using reference TRBV29-1 and TRBJ1-1, is SAVISQKPSRDICQRGTSLTIQCQVDSQVTMMFWYRQQPGQSLTLIATANQGSEATYESGFVIDKFPISRPNLTFSTLTVSNMSPEDSSIYLCSVEQGRYTEAFFGQGTRLTVV.

This chain joins TRBV9 and TRBJ1-1; D is unclear. The V end lost 0 bases, the J end lost 3 bases, and 9 bases lay between the germline ends. Germline CDR1 and CDR2: SGDLS and YYNGEE. The CDR3 runs to 14 residues. The DNA of the CDR3 is TGTGCCAGCAGCGTAGAGCCTTCCTACACTGAAGCTTTCTTT. This gives the protein CASSVEPSYTEAFF.

This chain uses TRBV7-2 with TRBJ2-7; TRBD2 matches at 8 bases. Per the germline V gene, CDR1 is SGHTA and CDR2 is FQGNSA. V dropped 3 bases and J dropped 0; count of bases not matched to a gene: 1. This CDR3 is 14 amino acids long. The CDR3 coding sequence is TGTGCCAGCAGCTTTAGCGGGGCCTCCTACGAGCAGTACTTC. It encodes CASSFSGASYEQYF.

The chain combines TRBV11-2 with TRBJ2-3; 9 positions match TRBD2. J gave up 0 bases and V 0 bases, and 7 bases lay outside the gene matches. CDR1 is SGHAT, CDR2 FQNNGV, per germline. This CDR3 has 18 residues. CDR3 sequence: CASSLDISGRSSTDTQYF. Here the CDR3 DNA reads TGTGCCAGCAGCTTAGATATAAGCGGGAGGTCTAGCACAGATACGCAGTATTTT.

The chain has TRBV7-3 and TRBJ2-7, with D possibly being TRBD2 (6 bases). Germline CDR1 and CDR2: SGHTA and FQGTGA. The CDR3 runs 14 residues. With 2 bases removed from V and 6 bases from J, the gap between germline ends came to 14 bases. The CDR3, as DNA: TGTGCCAGCAGCTTAGGGGGGTCTTCGACCGAGCAGTACTTC. Residues: CASSLGGSSTEQYF.